The T cell receptor (beta chain) under discussion was sequenced for a study of T cell responses to AZD1222 COVID-19 vaccine. General study results and limits: Reportedly, nearly half of unique spike TCRs recognized epitopes outside B.1.351/B.1.1.7 mutations.

Trimming left V 2 bases short and J 2 bases short, with 14 bases between. The germline V gene encodes CDR1 SGDLS and CDR2 YYNGEE. This CDR3 spans 15 amino acids. Repertoires were generated with immunoSEQ multiplex PCR, while TCRdb's copy carries only in-frame clones and drops some. The sample gives around 110,000 clones, 87% of which show up once; approximately 4.3% is in the top ten. In the case of this clone: Its antigen is unidentified.

The chain employs TRBV9 and TRBJ2-7; TRBD2 is a possible D gene (5 bases). This receptor was taken from an adult in good health. Here the sequenced sample was peripheral blood, taken on day 0 of AZD1222 vaccination. This CDR3 is CASSVVPSGAYEQYF. CDR3 bases: TGTGCCAGCAGCGTCGTCCCTTCCGGGGCCTACGAGCAGTACTTC.